A single sample gave rise to the 20 T cell receptor beta chains below, sequenced in a study of blood T cell repertoires in COVID-19. Only in-frame clones appear in the TCRdb table, and some are missing; sequencing was by immunoSEQ multiplex PCR. In the table there are about 110,000 clones, around 80% of which are singletons. The specimen sequenced was peripheral blood. These receptors all stem from a woman older than 75 with acute or convalescent COVID-19.

In this sample, this clone turned up once. CDR3 sequence: CASSFWGRAFIANTGELFF. In nucleotides, the CDR3 is TGTGCCAGCAGCTTTTGGGGGAGGGCCTTTATCGCGAACACCGGGGAGCTGTTTTTT. This chain links TRBV7-6 with TRBJ2-2; the match to TRBD2 covers 7 bases. Germline V gives CDR1 SGHVS, CDR2 FNYEAQ. The CDR3 totals 19 residues. Unmatched junction bases numbered 13, after V lost 3 bases and J lost 0 bases.

V and J are TRBV9 and TRBJ2-5; 10 nucleotides match TRBD2. CDR1 is SGDLS, CDR2 YYNGEE, per germline. V trimming: 3 bases; J trimming: 1 base; junction bases outside the gene matches: 6. The CDR3 totals 16 residues. CDR3 bases: TGTGCCAGCAGCGGAATAGCGGGGGGCAGCCAAGAGACCCAGTACTTC. Protein sequence: CASSGIAGGSQETQYF. The full variable domain, completed using reference TRBV9 and TRBJ2-5, is DSGVTQTPKHLITATGQRVTLRCSPRSGDLSVYWYQQSLDQGLQFLIQYYNGEERAKGNILERFSAQQFPDLHSELNLSSLELGDSALYFCASSGIAGGSQETQYFGPGTRLLVL.

V is TRBV9 and J is TRBJ1-3, with D perhaps matching TRBD1 (5 bases). Trimming took off 0 bases at V and 0 bases at J, with 10 bases between the two ends. The germline V gene has CDR1 SGDLS and CDR2 YYNGEE. There are 16 residues in the CDR3. CDR3 nucleotide sequence: TGTGCCAGCAGCGTAGAAGGGGTGGGCTCTGGAAACACCATATATTTT. This codes for CASSVEGVGSGNTIYF. The full variable domain, its missing parts supplied by reference TRBV9 and TRBJ1-3, is DSGVTQTPKHLITATGQRVTLRCSPRSGDLSVYWYQQSLDQGLQFLIQYYNGEERAKGNILERFSAQQFPDLHSELNLSSLELGDSALYFCASSVEGVGSGNTIYFGEGSWLTVV.

V gene TRBV11-2 combines with J gene TRBJ2-2; a possible D gene is TRBD1 (5 bases). The CDR3 is 13 amino acids. Per the germline V gene, CDR1 is SGHAT and CDR2 is FQNNGV. V lost 0 bases and J lost 6, with 5 bases in between. The CDR3 sequence is CASSLEGPGELFF. As DNA, the CDR3 is TGTGCCAGCAGCTTAGAGGGGCCCGGGGAGCTGTTTTTT.

This chain connects TRBV3-1 (or the pseudogene TRBV3-2) to TRBJ2-1; D is perhaps TRBD1 (6 bases). Germline CDR1 LGHDT, CDR2 YNNKEL (reference sequence). Trimming left V 3 bases short and J 2 bases short, with 14 bases between. The CDR3 spans 16 residues. The CDR3 is CASSQGAVPAYNEQFF. The CDR3 DNA follows: TGTGCCAGCAGCCAGGGGGCGGTACCCGCCTACAATGAGCAGTTCTTC.

The rearrangement links TRBV27 to TRBJ2-7, with 13 bases identical to TRBD2. CDR3 size: 13 residues. The germline CDR1 and CDR2 sequences are MNHEY and SMNVEV (reference sequence). J was trimmed by 3 bases and V by 10 bases; bases with no gene match: 3. The CDR3 nucleotides are TGTGCCACCGGACTAGCGGGAGTCTACGAGCAGTACTTC. Translation gives CATGLAGVYEQYF.

This rearrangement joins TRBV19 to TRBJ1-2; D is possibly TRBD1 (5 bases). Between the trimmed V and J ends, which lost 3 bases and 4 bases, there was a span of 21 bases. This CDR3 region has 17 residues. Germline CDR1 and CDR2: LNHDA and SQIVND (reference sequence). The CDR3 loop is CASSMVGQGAVSYGYTF. CDR3 nucleotide sequence: TGTGCCAGTAGTATGGTCGGTCAGGGCGCGGTATCCTATGGCTACACCTTC.

The gene calls are TRBV4-2 and TRBJ1-3; no clear D gene. The CDR3 is 17 amino acids. Germline V gene sequence: CDR1 LGHNA, CDR2 YNFKEQ. V lost 0 bases and J lost 0, with 12 bases in between. CDR3 nucleotides: TGTGCCAGCAGCCAAGAGGGGAGGGCCCTCTCTGGAAACACCATATATTTT. Amino acid sequence: CASSQEGRALSGNTIYF.

This clone was recorded once. The gene calls are TRBV27 and TRBJ2-5; 11 bases map to TRBD2. The CDR3 contains 24 residues. Germline-derived CDR1 and CDR2 are MNHEY and SMNVEV (reference sequence). The ends lost 5 bases at V and 2 bases at J; junction bases unmatched: 31. The CDR3 sequence is CASSIRPGTSGKVAKRPVQETQYF. As DNA, the CDR3 is TGTGCCAGCAGTATTCGTCCCGGGACTAGCGGAAAAGTGGCCAAGAGGCCTGTTCAAGAGACCCAGTACTTC.

This clone has a handful of counts. V is TRBV3-1 (or the pseudogene TRBV3-2) and J is TRBJ2-7; D is unresolved. V lost 2 bases, J lost 6 bases, and 11 bases lay in between. The CDR3 sequence is 13 residues long. Germline loops: CDR1 LGHDT, CDR2 YNNKEL (reference sequence). The CDR3 spells CASSQPYNGEQYF. DNA for the CDR3: TGTGCCAGCAGCCAACCCTATAACGGCGAGCAGTACTTC.

The chain recombines TRBV28 with TRBJ2-7, with TRBD1 as a possible D gene (5 bases). CDR3 length: 14 amino acids. Trimming left V 2 bases short and J 2 bases short, with 10 bases between. Germline V CDR1 and CDR2: MDHEN, SYDVKM. This CDR3 is CASSLGAAAYEQYF. The CDR3 DNA sequence: TGTGCCAGCAGTTTAGGGGCAGCCGCCTACGAGCAGTACTTC.

This clone has a handful of counts. The V gene is TRBV6-2 or TRBV6-3, the J gene TRBJ2-2, with D possibly being TRBD1 (6 bases). The CDR3 runs 16 residues. The germline V gene has CDR1 MNHEY and CDR2 SVGEGT. Trimming removed 2 bases from V and 0 bases from J, with 10 bases in between. Here the CDR3 reads CASSYQGTANTGELFF. The CDR3 coding sequence is TGTGCCAGCAGTTACCAGGGGACGGCGAACACCGGGGAGCTGTTTTTT.

This clone appeared a few times. The chain combines TRBV5-1 with TRBJ1-2, with 12 bases matching TRBD1. Germline CDR1 reads SGHRS; CDR2 reads YFSETQ. V shed 4 bases, J shed 8 bases, and the junction held 9 bases outside the gene matches. This CDR3 has 15 residues. In DNA form, the CDR3 reads TGCGCCAGCAGCCTCGCCGGGACAGGGGGCGAAGGCTACACCTTC. Translated: CASSLAGTGGEGYTF.

The chain couples TRBV5-1 to TRBJ2-5; possibly TRBD2 for D (6 bases). CDR1 is SGHRS, CDR2 YFSETQ, per germline. V lost 9 bases and J lost 3, with 12 bases in between. This CDR3 comprises 12 residues. The CDR3 DNA follows: TGCGCCACCTACTGGAGGGAAGAGACCCAGTACTTC. It translates to CATYWREETQYF. Full variable domain (outside the CDR3, taken from reference TRBV5-1 and TRBJ2-5): KAGVTQTPRYLIKTRGQQVTLSCSPISGHRSVSWYQQTPGQGLQFLFEYFSETQRNKGNFPGRFSGRQFSNSRSEMNVSTLELGDSALYLCATYWREETQYFGPGTRLLVL.

CDR3 amino acids: CAWSVHSSETQYF. The DNA of the CDR3 is TGTGCCTGGAGTGTACACAGCTCGGAGACCCAGTACTTC. The J gene is TRBJ2-5, the V gene TRBV30, with D unresolved. Germline values: CDR1 GTSNPN, CDR2 SVGIG (reference sequence). This CDR3 is 13 amino acids long. Trimming removed 0 bases at V and 5 bases at J, with 10 bases between.

The V gene is TRBV4-3, the J gene TRBJ1-1; perhaps TRBD1 as D (5 bases). Looked up from germline, CDR1 is LGHNA and CDR2 is YSLEER. V lost 0 bases and J lost 7, with 12 bases in between. The CDR3 has 14 amino acids. The CDR3 DNA sequence: TGCGCCAGCAGCCAAGAGGGTAGGGGCCGTGAAGCTTTCTTT. This translates into CASSQEGRGREAFF.

The chain links TRBV19 to TRBJ2-3; D is undetermined. Trimming stripped 1 base from V and 3 bases from J, with 5 bases between. CDR1 and CDR2 (germline): LNHDA, SQIVND (reference sequence). There are 13 residues in the CDR3. CDR3 coding DNA: TGTGCCAGTAGTATAGTTCATACAGATACGCAGTATTTT. This gives the protein CASSIVHTDTQYF. Variable domain in full (rest from reference TRBV19 and TRBJ2-3): DGGITQSPKYLFRKEGQNVTLSCEQNLNHDAMYWYRQDPGQGLRLIYYSQIVNDFQKGDIAEGYSVSREKKESFPLTVTSAQKNPTAFYLCASSIVHTDTQYFGPGTRLTVL.

The CDR3 DNA reads as TGTGCCAGCAGTTTATCGGTTTCCTATGGCTACACCTTC. Translation gives CASSLSVSYGYTF. The V gene is TRBV12-3 or TRBV12-4, the J gene TRBJ1-2; D is ambiguous. The CDR3 extends over 13 amino acids. Trimming removed 2 bases at V and 4 bases at J, with 8 bases between.

The chain links TRBV6-2 or TRBV6-3 to TRBJ2-7, with a possible D match to TRBD2 (5 bases). CDR3 size: 14 residues. Germline lookup yields CDR1 MNHEY and CDR2 SVGEGT. The V end was cut by 0 bases, the J end by 5 bases, with 11 bases between. The CDR3 loop reads CASSYSRGFDEQYF. CDR3 DNA sequence: TGTGCCAGCAGTTACTCGAGAGGGTTCGACGAGCAGTACTTC.

J is TRBJ1-1 and V is TRBV6-2 or TRBV6-3; no reliable D call. Germline CDR1 is MNHEY and CDR2 is SVGEGT. The length of the CDR3 is 12 residues. V shed 6 bases and J shed 2 bases, with 7 bases lying between them. In DNA form, the CDR3 reads TGTGCCAGCAGCACGGTTAACACTGAAGCTTTCTTT. Translated, it gives CASSTVNTEAFF.